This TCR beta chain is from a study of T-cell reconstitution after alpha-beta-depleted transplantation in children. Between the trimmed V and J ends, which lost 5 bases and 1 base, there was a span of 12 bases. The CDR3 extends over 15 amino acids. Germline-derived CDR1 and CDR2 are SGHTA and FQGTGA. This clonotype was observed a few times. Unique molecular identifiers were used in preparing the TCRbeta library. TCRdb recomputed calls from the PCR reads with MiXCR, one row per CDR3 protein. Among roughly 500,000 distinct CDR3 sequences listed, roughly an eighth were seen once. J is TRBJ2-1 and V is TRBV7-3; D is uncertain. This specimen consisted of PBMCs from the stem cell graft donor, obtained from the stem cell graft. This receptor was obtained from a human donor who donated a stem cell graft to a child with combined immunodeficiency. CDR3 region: CASSPPGRSYNEQFF. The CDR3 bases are TGTGCCAGCAGCCCGCCCGGAAGGTCCTACAATGAGCAGTTCTTC.